This T cell receptor beta chain was recorded in a study of T cells in severe cutaneous drug reactions. Across the study: RegiSCAR criteria gave all enrolled patients a probable or definite SJS/TEN or DRESS diagnosis. General study results and limits: A public TCRbeta CDR3 appeared in all seven CBZ-SJS/TEN blister samples, averaging roughly 15%. Blister cells averaged about 33% and PBMC around 5% TRBV12-4 in carbamazepine-induced Stevens-Johnson syndrome or toxic epidermal necrolysis patients.

The CDR3 is 13 amino acids. Germline assignment: CDR1 DFQATT and CDR2 SNEGSKA (reference sequence). The iRepertoire multiplex PCR system with TCR subtype-specific primers built both bulk and single-cell libraries. TCRdb re-called the multiplex PCR reads and gives one entry per CDR3 protein, without DNA. The table counts approximately 9,500 distinct CDR3 sequences; roughly a fifth lies in the top ten. The donors had carbamazepine-induced Stevens-Johnson syndrome or toxic epidermal necrolysis. With regard to this clonotype: Its specificity is unknown.

The rearrangement links TRBV20-1 to TRBJ1-2. The sample taken for sequencing was cells from a skin blister. The receptor comes from a human donor with Stevens-Johnson syndrome, a severe cutaneous drug reaction. The CDR3 here is CSARVRRGYGYTF.